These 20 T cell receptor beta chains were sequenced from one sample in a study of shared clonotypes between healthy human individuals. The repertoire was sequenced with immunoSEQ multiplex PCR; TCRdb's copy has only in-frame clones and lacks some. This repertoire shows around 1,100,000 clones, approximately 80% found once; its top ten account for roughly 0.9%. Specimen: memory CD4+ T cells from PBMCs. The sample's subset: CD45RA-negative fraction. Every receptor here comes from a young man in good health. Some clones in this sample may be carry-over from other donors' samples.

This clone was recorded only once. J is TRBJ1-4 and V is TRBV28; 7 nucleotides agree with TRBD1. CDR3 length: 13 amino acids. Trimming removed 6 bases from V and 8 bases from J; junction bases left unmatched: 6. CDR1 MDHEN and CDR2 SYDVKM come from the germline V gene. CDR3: CASSSGTVEKLFF. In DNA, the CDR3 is TGTGCCAGCAGCAGCGGGACAGTGGAAAAACTGTTTTTT.

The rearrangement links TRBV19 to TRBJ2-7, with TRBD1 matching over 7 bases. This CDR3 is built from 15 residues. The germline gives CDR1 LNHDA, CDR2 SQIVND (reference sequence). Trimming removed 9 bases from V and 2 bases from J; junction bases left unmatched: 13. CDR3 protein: CASSTAGTVTYEQYF. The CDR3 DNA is TGTGCCAGCTCTACCGCCGGGACAGTCACCTACGAGCAGTACTTC.

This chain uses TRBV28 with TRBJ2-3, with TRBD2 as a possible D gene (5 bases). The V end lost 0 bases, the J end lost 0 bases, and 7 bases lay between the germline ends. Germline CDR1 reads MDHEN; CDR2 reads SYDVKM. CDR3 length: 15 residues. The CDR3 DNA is TGTGCCAGCAGTTTATGGGGCGGGAGCACAGATACGCAGTATTTT. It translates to CASSLWGGSTDTQYF.

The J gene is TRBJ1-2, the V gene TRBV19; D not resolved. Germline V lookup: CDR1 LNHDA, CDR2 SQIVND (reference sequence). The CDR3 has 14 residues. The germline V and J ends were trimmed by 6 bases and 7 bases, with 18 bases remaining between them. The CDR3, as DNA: TGTGCCAGTAGGCCCAGGTCCGCTGCGGGTGGCTACACCTTC. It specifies CASRPRSAAGGYTF.

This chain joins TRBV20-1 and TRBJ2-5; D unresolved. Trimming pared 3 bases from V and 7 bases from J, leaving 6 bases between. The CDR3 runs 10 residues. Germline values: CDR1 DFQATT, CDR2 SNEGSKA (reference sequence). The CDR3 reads CSASSLTQYF. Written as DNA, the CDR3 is TGCAGTGCTAGTAGTTTGACCCAGTACTTC.

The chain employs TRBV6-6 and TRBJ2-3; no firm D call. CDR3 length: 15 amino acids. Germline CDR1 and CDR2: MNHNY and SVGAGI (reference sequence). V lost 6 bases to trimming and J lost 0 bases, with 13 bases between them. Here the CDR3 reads CASRNYGVSTDTQYF. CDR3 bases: TGTGCCAGCAGAAATTATGGGGTGAGCACAGATACGCAGTATTTT.

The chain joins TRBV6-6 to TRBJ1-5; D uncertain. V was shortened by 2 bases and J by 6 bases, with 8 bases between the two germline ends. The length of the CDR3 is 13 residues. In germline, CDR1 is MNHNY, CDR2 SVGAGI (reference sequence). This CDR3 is CASSYALGQPQHF. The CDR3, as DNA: TGTGCCAGCAGTTACGCGCTGGGTCAGCCCCAGCATTTT.

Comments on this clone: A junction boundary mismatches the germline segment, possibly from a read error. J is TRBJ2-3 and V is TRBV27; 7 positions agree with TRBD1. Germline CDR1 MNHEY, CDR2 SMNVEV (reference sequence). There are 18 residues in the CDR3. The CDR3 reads CASSPSRRQGLFTNTQYF. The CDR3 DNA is TGTGCCAGCAGTCCTAGCCGAAGACAGGGCCTTTTCACAAATACGCAGTATTTT.

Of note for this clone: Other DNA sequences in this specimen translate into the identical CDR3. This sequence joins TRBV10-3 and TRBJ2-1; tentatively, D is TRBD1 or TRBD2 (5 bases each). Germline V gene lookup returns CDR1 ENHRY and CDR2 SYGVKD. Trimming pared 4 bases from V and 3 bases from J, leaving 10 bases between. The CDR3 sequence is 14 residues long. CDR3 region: CAISAGTGYNEQFF. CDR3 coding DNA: TGTGCCATCAGTGCCGGGACGGGCTACAATGAGCAGTTCTTC.

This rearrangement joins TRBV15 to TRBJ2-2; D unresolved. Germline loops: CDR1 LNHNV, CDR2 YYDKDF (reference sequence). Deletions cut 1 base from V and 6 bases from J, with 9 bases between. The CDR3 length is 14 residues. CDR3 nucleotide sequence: TGTGCCACCAGCAGAGCGGCTACTGCCGGGGAGCTGTTTTTT. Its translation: CATSRAATAGELFF.

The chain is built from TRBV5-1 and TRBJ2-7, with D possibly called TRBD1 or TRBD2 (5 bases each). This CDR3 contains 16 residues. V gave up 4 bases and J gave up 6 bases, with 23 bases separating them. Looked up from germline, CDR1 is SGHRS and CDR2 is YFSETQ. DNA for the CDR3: TGCGCCAGCAGCCCCTCCGGGGCCCTCCTCCTACGCGAGCAGTACTTC. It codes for CASSPSGALLLREQYF.

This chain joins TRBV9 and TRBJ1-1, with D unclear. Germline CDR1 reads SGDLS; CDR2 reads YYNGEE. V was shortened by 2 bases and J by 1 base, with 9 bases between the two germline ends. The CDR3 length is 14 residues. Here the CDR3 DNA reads TGTGCCAGCAGCGTCGGCAGGAAGAACACTGAAGCTTTCTTT. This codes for CASSVGRKNTEAFF.

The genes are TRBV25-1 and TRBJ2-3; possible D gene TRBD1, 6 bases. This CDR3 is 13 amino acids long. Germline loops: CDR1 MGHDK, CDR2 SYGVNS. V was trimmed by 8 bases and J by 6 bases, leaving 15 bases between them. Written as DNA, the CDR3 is TGTGCCAGCGGCACAGGGCCCACGGATACGCAGTATTTT. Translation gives CASGTGPTDTQYF.

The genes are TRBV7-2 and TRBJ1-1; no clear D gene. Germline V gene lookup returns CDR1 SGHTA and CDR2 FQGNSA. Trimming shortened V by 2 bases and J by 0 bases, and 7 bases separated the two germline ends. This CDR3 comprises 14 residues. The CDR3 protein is CASSLLLVNTEAFF. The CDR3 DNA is TGTGCCAGCAGCTTATTGTTGGTGAACACTGAAGCTTTCTTT.

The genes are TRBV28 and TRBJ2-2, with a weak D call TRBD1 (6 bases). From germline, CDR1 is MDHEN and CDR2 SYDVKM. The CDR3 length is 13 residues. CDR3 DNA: TGTGGATGCGGACAGACGAACACCGGGGAGCTGTTTTTT. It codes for CGCGQTNTGELFF.

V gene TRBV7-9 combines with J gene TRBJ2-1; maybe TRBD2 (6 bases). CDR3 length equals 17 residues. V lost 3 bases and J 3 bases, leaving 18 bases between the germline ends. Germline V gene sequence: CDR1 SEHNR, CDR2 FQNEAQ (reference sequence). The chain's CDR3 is CASSFRGLPPFYNEQFF. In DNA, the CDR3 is TGTGCCAGCAGCTTTAGGGGACTCCCTCCCTTCTACAATGAGCAGTTCTTC. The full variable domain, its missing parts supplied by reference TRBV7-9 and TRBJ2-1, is DTGVSQNPRHKITKRGQNVTFRCDPISEHNRLYWYRQTLGQGPEFLTYFQNEAQLEKSRLLSDRFSAERPKGSFSTLEIQRTEQGDSAMYLCASSFRGLPPFYNEQFFGPGTRLTVL.

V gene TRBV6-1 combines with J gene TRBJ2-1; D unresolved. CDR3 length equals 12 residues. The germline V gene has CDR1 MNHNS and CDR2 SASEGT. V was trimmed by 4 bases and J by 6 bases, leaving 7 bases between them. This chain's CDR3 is CASSVVGNEQFF. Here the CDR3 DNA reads TGTGCCAGCAGTGTGGTCGGCAATGAGCAGTTCTTC.

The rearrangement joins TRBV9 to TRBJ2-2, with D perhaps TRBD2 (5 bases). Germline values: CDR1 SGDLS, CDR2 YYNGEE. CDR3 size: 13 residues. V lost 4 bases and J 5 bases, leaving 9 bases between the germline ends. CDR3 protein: CASSPEGTGELFF. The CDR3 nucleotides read TGTGCCAGCAGCCCTGAGGGTACCGGGGAGCTGTTTTTT.

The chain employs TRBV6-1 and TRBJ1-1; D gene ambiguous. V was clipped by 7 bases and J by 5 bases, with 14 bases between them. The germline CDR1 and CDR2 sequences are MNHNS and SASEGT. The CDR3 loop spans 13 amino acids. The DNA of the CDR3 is TGTGCCAGCATTCCTGACTCGGGTACTGAAGCTTTCTTT. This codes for CASIPDSGTEAFF.

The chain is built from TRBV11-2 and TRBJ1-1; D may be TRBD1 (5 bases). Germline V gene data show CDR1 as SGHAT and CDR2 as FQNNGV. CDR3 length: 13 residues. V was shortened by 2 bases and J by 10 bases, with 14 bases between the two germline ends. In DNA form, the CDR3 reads TGTGCCAGCAGCTTAAACCGGCGGGGGAGAGCTTTCTTT. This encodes CASSLNRRGRAFF.